The entry below describes one T cell receptor (beta chain). This clonotype was seen repeatedly, ten times or more. Its antigen specificity is not known. No per-base quality is available; no much larger clone lies one base away. For repertoire sequencing, TCR beta CDR3 regions were amplified from RNA transcripts. HTBI primers and the Qiagen OneStep RT-PCR kit were used in a first-round RT-PCR, which was followed by a second-round multiplex PCR, size selection and purification. Libraries were sequenced on an Illumina HiSeq2000 using paired-end 100 bp reads. In the source study's methods: SOAPnuke was used for read processing, and reads with adapters, uncalled bases, a mean Phred below 15, or no exact constant-primer or identifier match were discarded. COPE v1.2.5 was used to merge high-quality paired reads. Unique nucleotide sequences were defined as clonotypes and aligned to IMGT TRB V, D and J references using MiTCR v1.1. The analysis was limited to V-J combinations with a frequency above 0.0001, which together covered 99.2% of the repertoires. For each V-J combination, a TCR clonal expansion and chaos score was defined as F50 clonal expansion divided by the chaos observed in the TCRdist matrix. Welch's t-statistics and random forest were used to narrow the features down to around 12 V-J combinations, which were then fed into a naive Bayes classifier. The similarity between thyroid and blood repertoires was quantified using the Morisita-Horn index. Through fastp at Q25 and MiXCR, TCRdb rebuilt clones from the public reads, retaining in-frame beta chains. Rows with a matching CDR3 protein are joined into one entry that keeps the most common DNA and genes. TCRdb's processing, not the study's, gives the V and J calls here. This sample comprises 650,000 to 900,000 distinct CDR3 sequences, 35% to 50% of them detected only once. 40% to 45% of the sample goes to the ten largest clones.

Ophthalmopathy patients were characterized by moderately to severely active disease, a Clinical Activity Score of at least 3, a NOSPECS grade of at least 4, and a disease duration under 3 months. Patients with other autoimmune diseases, uncontrolled infections, pregnancy or lactation were excluded from the study. Clinical symptoms, serum thyroxine, TRAb, thyroid ultrasound and orbital computed tomography formed the basis of the diagnosis. Ficoll-Paque density gradient centrifugation was used to isolate PBMCs from approximately 10 ml of fresh peripheral blood. Total RNA was extracted with Trizol reagent and quality-checked on an Agilent 2100 Bioanalyzer. Measured from the cysteine to the phenylalanine, the CDR3 is 12 residues long. The sequence is cut down to CDR3 DNA, 36 bases in frame from base 1. The junction carries 6 bases between V and J, which are trimmed by 6 bases and 3 bases respectively.

This entry comes from a study of Graves' ophthalmopathy and Graves' hyperthyroidism (dated by TCRdb to between 2017 and 2018). With regard to the full study: Peripheral blood was collected at initial diagnosis, prior to any treatment. TCR beta repertoire signatures were used to distinguish Graves' ophthalmopathy from Graves' hyperthyroidism and to predict progression to ophthalmopathy. In total, around 130 blood samples were TCR-sequenced: approximately 42 ophthalmopathy, around 75 hyperthyroidism and some 17 hyperthyroidism-to-ophthalmopathy patients. To explore V-J signatures that distinguish ophthalmopathy from hyperthyroidism, a discovery set of roughly 98 patients was enrolled, made up of approximately 45 with ophthalmopathy and some 56 with stable hyperthyroidism. The independent validation cohort included about 19 hyperthyroidism patients plus 17 patients who later progressed from hyperthyroidism to ophthalmopathy. In about 6 hyperthyroidism patients, the T-cell repertoire of thyroid tissue was compared with the T-cell repertoire of blood. After sampling, hyperthyroidism patients received methimazole starting at 30 mg daily, and ophthalmopathy patients received high-dose intravenous methylprednisolone.

Study-wide findings and limitations: Sample size was not statistically predetermined, and group allocation was not concealed from the investigators. Ophthalmopathy was separated from stable hyperthyroidism by the 13-signature model with just under 90% sensitivity and 81% to 83% specificity in cross-validation and with 80%/75% in the test set. Among expanded thyroid clonotypes with frequency above 0.001, most also showed up in blood, which suggests that blood repertoires may reflect the thyroid immune response. In validation, the model predicted ophthalmopathy progression with 70.59% sensitivity and around 72% specificity; 12 predicted patients were CT-confirmed with GO in a median of approximately 6.5 months.

This sequence originates from an adult man with Graves' ophthalmopathy. Sequencing input: peripheral blood. Recombination connected TRBV12-3 or TRBV12-4 to TRBJ1-5; the D gene is unclear. The CDR3 region has the sequence CASSVNNQPQHF. The nucleotides read TGTGCCAGCAGCGTGAACAATCAGCCCCAGCATTTT.